This T cell receptor beta chain was obtained from a study of persistence of HIV-infected CD4 T cells. Study as a whole: Multiple blood draws of up to roughly 200 mL, except a couple of donors with single leukapheresis.

Nonspecific anti-CD3/anti-CD28 bead stimulation represents the broad CD4+ T cell repertoire. Sorting of responding CD4+ T cells relied on upregulated CD40 ligand together with CD69. To note about this clone: Antigen: not known.

Germline V gives CDR1 KGHSH, CDR2 LQKENI. The V gene end was trimmed by 6 bases and the J gene end by 4 bases; junction bases not matched to a gene: 8. The CDR3 runs to 14 residues. Sequencing used immunoSEQ version 4 in survey mode. Only in-frame clones appear in the TCRdb table, and some are missing; sequencing was by immunoSEQ multiplex PCR. The sample lists 37,000 or so clones; over 80% were seen once. This clonotype was obtained from an adult man with HIV who was CMV-seropositive. This specimen was CD4+ T cells sorted from PBMCs after approximately 19-hour stimulation, taken from a patient who received antiretroviral therapy. The rearrangement links TRBV18 to TRBJ1-2; 7 positions agree with TRBD1. The CDR3 sequence: CASSFGQVPYGYTF. The CDR3 DNA sequence: TGTGCCAGCTCCTTCGGACAGGTTCCCTATGGCTACACCTTC.